The 27 T cell receptor beta chains in this list originate from one sample, sequenced in a study of blood T cell repertoires in COVID-19. Method: immunoSEQ multiplex PCR; TCRdb's copy keeps in-frame clones and lacks some. The sample records under 250,000 clones, about 87% being singletons. The specimen was PBMCs or T cells enriched from blood (not recorded which). The receptor source for this set is a woman aged 25 to 39 with acute COVID-19.

The chain carries TRBV5-1 and TRBJ2-7; 7 positions match TRBD1. CDR1 SGHRS and CDR2 YFSETQ come from the germline V gene. Trimming at V came to 1 base and at J to 0 bases, leaving 4 bases not matched to a gene. This CDR3 is built from 15 residues. The CDR3 bases are TGCGCCAGCAGCTTGACCAGGGGGAGCTCCTACGAGCAGTACTTC. This gives the protein CASSLTRGSSYEQYF.

The CDR3 DNA follows: TGTGCCAGTAGTACGACAGACGGAAACACCATATATTTT. Its protein is CASSTTDGNTIYF. This chain connects TRBV19 to TRBJ1-3; a weak D match, TRBD1 (5 bases). V was clipped by 4 bases and J by 4 bases, with 8 bases between them. This CDR3 contains 13 residues. Germline assignment: CDR1 LNHDA and CDR2 SQIVND (reference sequence).

The chain joins TRBV6-6 to TRBJ1-2, with 8 bases fitting TRBD1. V lost 7 bases and J lost 4; bases outside the gene matches: 2. The CDR3 has 12 amino acids. Germline V gene sequence: CDR1 MNHNY, CDR2 SVGAGI (reference sequence). The CDR3 protein is CASNDRGYGYTF. In DNA form, the CDR3 reads TGTGCCAGCAACGACAGGGGCTATGGCTACACCTTC.

This clone occurred once. The V gene is TRBV5-1, the J gene TRBJ2-1; 8 nucleotides agree with TRBD2. Germline CDR1 reads SGHRS; CDR2 reads YFSETQ. There are 16 residues in the CDR3. V trimming: 7 bases; J trimming: 0 bases; junction bases outside the gene matches: 9. CDR3 protein: CASGRGGRVSYNEQFF. In DNA form, the CDR3 reads TGCGCCAGCGGCCGGGGGGGACGTGTCTCCTACAATGAGCAGTTCTTC.

This clone has only a few counts. V is TRBV6-5 and J is TRBJ1-1; D is possibly TRBD1 (6 bases). The CDR3 covers 14 residues. In germline, CDR1 is MNHEY, CDR2 SVGAGI. V dropped 6 bases and J dropped 1 base, with 12 bases sitting between them. CDR3 in amino acids: CASRLQGWNTEAFF. CDR3 sequence (DNA): TGTGCCAGCAGACTACAGGGATGGAACACTGAAGCTTTCTTT.

This clone was found once. The V and J genes are TRBV27 and TRBJ1-5; no reliable D call. Germline values: CDR1 MNHEY, CDR2 SMNVEV (reference sequence). The CDR3 covers 15 residues. V was shortened by 3 bases and J by 6 bases, with 15 bases between the two germline ends. The chain's CDR3 is CASSFHSPIFQPQHF. The CDR3 DNA sequence: TGTGCCAGCAGTTTCCACAGTCCAATTTTTCAGCCCCAGCATTTT.

The chain recombines TRBV3-1 (or the pseudogene TRBV3-2) with TRBJ1-6; D remains ambiguous. The CDR3 spans 16 residues. Deletions cut 1 base from V and 3 bases from J, with 10 bases between. In germline, CDR1 is LGHDT, CDR2 YNNKEL (reference sequence). The CDR3 spells CASSQVGANYNSPLHF. DNA for the CDR3: TGTGCCAGCAGCCAAGTAGGAGCTAACTATAATTCACCCCTCCACTTT.

The J gene is TRBJ1-2, the V gene TRBV4-2; 10 bases are a match to TRBD1. This CDR3 has 14 amino acids. Germline trimming cut 2 bases from V and 6 bases from J; bases unmatched to any gene: 3. The germline V gene has CDR1 LGHNA and CDR2 YNFKEQ. CDR3 loop: CASSQRDRGHGYTF. As DNA, the CDR3 is TGTGCCAGCAGCCAACGAGACAGGGGGCATGGCTACACCTTC.

On this clone itself: The sample holds other DNA sequences that translate to the same CDR3. The rearrangement links TRBV11-2 to TRBJ1-6, with no clear D. The length of the CDR3 is 12 residues. Germline V gives CDR1 SGHAT, CDR2 FQNNGV. Trimming stripped 5 bases from V and 7 bases from J, with 6 bases between. This CDR3 reads CASSLRNSPLHF. For the CDR3, the DNA is TGTGCCAGCAGCCTAAGAAATTCACCCCTCCACTTT. Combining the CDR3 with reference TRBV11-2 and TRBJ1-6 gives the whole variable domain EAGVAQSPRYKIIEKRQSVAFWCNPISGHATLYWYQQILGQGPKLLIQFQNNGVVDDSQLPKDRFSAERLKGVDSTLKIQPAKLEDSAVYLCASSLRNSPLHFGNGTRLTVT.

The CDR3 here is CASSNQGRSHTEAFF. The CDR3 region has the DNA TGTGCCAGTAGTAATCAGGGGCGGTCCCACACTGAAGCTTTCTTT. This chain uses TRBV19 with TRBJ1-1; tentatively, D is TRBD1 (6 bases). The CDR3 covers 15 residues. Germline CDR1 LNHDA, CDR2 SQIVND (reference sequence). V gave up 4 bases and J gave up 3 bases, with 15 bases separating them.

This chain links TRBV6-5 with TRBJ1-2, with 7 bases identical to TRBD1. V lost 6 bases and J lost 4; bases outside the gene matches: 8. CDR3 length equals 14 residues. Germline CDR1 MNHEY, CDR2 SVGAGI. CDR3 DNA sequence: TGTGCCAGCAGACAGGGGCGCGGAGGCTATGGCTACACCTTC. Translation: CASRQGRGGYGYTF.

This chain joins TRBV3-1 (or the pseudogene TRBV3-2) and TRBJ1-2; a possible D gene is TRBD1 (6 bases). Germline V gene lookup returns CDR1 LGHDT and CDR2 YNNKEL (reference sequence). The CDR3 contains 13 residues. V was trimmed by 4 bases and J by 4 bases, leaving 10 bases between them. Here the CDR3 DNA reads TGTGCCAGCAGCCCAACAGGGTCCTATGGCTACACCTTC. Translating gives CASSPTGSYGYTF.

The J gene is TRBJ2-2, the V gene TRBV6-5, with D hard to call. This CDR3 contains 13 residues. The ends were cut back, 6 bases at V and 3 bases at J, with 8 bases in the middle. Germline CDR1 reads MNHEY; CDR2 reads SVGAGI. The CDR3, as DNA: TGTGCCAGCAGCCCCTCGGACACCGGGGAGCTGTTTTTT. Translated, it gives CASSPSDTGELFF.

The chain combines TRBV7-5 with TRBJ2-5; TRBD2, the table's D call, lacks a check against the DNA. TRBV7-5 is given as a pseudogene. This CDR3 contains 15 residues. The CDR3 coding sequence is TGTGCCAGAAGCCCTTCGGGGGGTGCCCAAGAGACCCAGTACTTC. It is translated as CARSPSGGAQETQYF.

The chain joins TRBV27 to TRBJ2-3; 7 positions agree with TRBD1. V lost 5 bases to trimming and J lost 6 bases; unmatched junction nucleotides: 5. CDR1 is MNHEY and CDR2 is SMNVEV in the germline V gene (reference sequence). This CDR3 is 13 amino acids long. The CDR3 is CASSADRVDTQYF. Here the CDR3 DNA reads TGTGCCAGCAGTGCCGACAGGGTTGATACGCAGTATTTT.

The CDR3 DNA sequence: TGTGCCAGCAGTATGATCCCCTCTATTGAAGCTTTCTTT. It codes for CASSMIPSIEAFF. The chain uses TRBV12-3 or TRBV12-4 and TRBJ1-1; D not resolved. This CDR3 has 13 amino acids. Trimming took 5 bases from V and 7 from J, leaving 14 bases between them.

CDR3 bases: TGTGCCAGCAGTTATATGCCTGGTGAGGGTGCTGAAGCTTTCTTT. Residues: CASSYMPGEGAEAFF. This chain uses TRBV6-8 with TRBJ1-1; no clear D. V lost 3 bases and J 6 bases, leaving 17 bases between the germline ends. Germline V gives CDR1 MNHGY, CDR2 SAAAGT. This CDR3 has 15 amino acids.

The J gene is TRBJ2-2, the V gene TRBV27; D is unresolved. The length of the CDR3 is 12 residues. The germline CDR1 and CDR2 sequences are MNHEY and SMNVEV (reference sequence). The ends were cut back, 2 bases at V and 6 bases at J, with 4 bases in the middle. CDR3 amino acids: CASSLAAGELFF. CDR3 sequence (DNA): TGTGCCAGCAGTTTAGCGGCCGGGGAGCTGTTTTTT.

CDR3 DNA sequence: TGCGCCAGCAGCTTTACAGGGGAAGCTAACTATGGCTACACCTTC. It is translated as CASSFTGEANYGYTF. The chain joins TRBV5-1 to TRBJ1-2; 7 bases line up with TRBD1. The CDR3 runs 15 residues. Trimming at V came to 2 bases and at J to 0 bases, leaving 4 bases not matched to a gene. Germline-derived CDR1 and CDR2 are SGHRS and YFSETQ.

V usage is TRBV3-1 (or the pseudogene TRBV3-2) and J usage is TRBJ2-5, with 13 bases fitting TRBD2. The CDR3 is 18 residues long. With 5 bases clipped from V and 3 bases from J, the junction kept 12 bases outside the gene matches. Germline V gene sequence: CDR1 LGHDT, CDR2 YNNKEL (reference sequence). This CDR3 is CASSLWTSGGPIEETQYF. As DNA, the CDR3 is TGTGCCAGCAGCTTATGGACTAGCGGGGGCCCGATTGAAGAGACCCAGTACTTC.

The genes are TRBV6-2 or TRBV6-3 and TRBJ1-3; D is unresolved. The germline V gene has CDR1 MNHEY and CDR2 SVGEGT. The germline V and J ends were trimmed by 0 bases and 2 bases, with 14 bases remaining between them. The length of the CDR3 is 17 residues. CDR3 residues: CASSYSTKSTTGNTIYF. CDR3 nucleotide sequence: TGTGCCAGCAGTTACTCTACCAAGTCTACTACTGGAAACACCATATATTTT.

The chain is built from TRBV5-6 and TRBJ1-1, with a tentative D call TRBD1 (5 bases). The CDR3 loop spans 12 amino acids. Germline-derived CDR1 and CDR2 are SGHDT and YYEEEE. V was cut by 2 bases and J by 6 bases, with 8 bases left in between. The CDR3 DNA is TGTGCCAGCAGCTTTGGGGGGTCTGAAGCTTTCTTT. Protein sequence: CASSFGGSEAFF.

The V gene is TRBV4-1, the J gene TRBJ1-5; 9 nucleotides match TRBD1. The CDR3 has 16 residues. Trimming cost V 1 base and J 7 bases; bases outside gene matches: 8. From germline, CDR1 is MGHRA and CDR2 YSYEKL. The CDR3 is CASSQVNRDRDQPQHF. The CDR3, as DNA: TGCGCCAGCAGCCAAGTAAACCGGGACAGGGACCAGCCCCAGCATTTT.

The V call is TRBV9, the J call TRBJ1-1; tentatively, D is TRBD1 (6 bases). This CDR3 region has 13 residues. Trimming removed 0 bases from V and 4 bases from J, with 7 bases in between. Germline loops: CDR1 SGDLS, CDR2 YYNGEE. The CDR3 here is CASSVGGPTEAFF. DNA of the CDR3: TGTGCCAGCAGCGTAGGGGGGCCCACTGAAGCTTTCTTT. The whole variable domain, remainder taken from reference TRBV9 and TRBJ1-1, is DSGVTQTPKHLITATGQRVTLRCSPRSGDLSVYWYQQSLDQGLQFLIQYYNGEERAKGNILERFSAQQFPDLHSELNLSSLELGDSALYFCASSVGGPTEAFFGQGTRLTVV.

The chain carries TRBV11-3 and TRBJ2-7, with D possibly TRBD2 on 6 matching bases. The ends were cut back, 1 base at V and 4 bases at J, with 14 bases in the middle. The CDR3 has 15 residues. Germline V gene sequence: CDR1 SGHNT, CDR2 YENEEA. CDR3 bases: TGTGCCAGCAGCTTAGGTCCCGCCGGGAGATACGAGCAGTACTTC. Its protein is CASSLGPAGRYEQYF.

As concerns this clone: At the DNA level, this CDR3 is encoded by other sequences in the same sample as well. The chain combines TRBV19 with TRBJ2-7, with 7 positions matching TRBD1. This CDR3 contains 14 residues. The V gene end was trimmed by 1 base and the J gene end by 2 bases; junction bases not matched to a gene: 2. From germline, CDR1 is LNHDA and CDR2 SQIVND (reference sequence). CDR3 nucleotide sequence: TGTGCCAGTAGTATAGGACAGGGAGCCTACGAGCAGTACTTC. Residues: CASSIGQGAYEQYF. The complete variable domain, with remaining parts taken from reference TRBV19 and TRBJ2-7, reads DGGITQSPKYLFRKEGQNVTLSCEQNLNHDAMYWYRQDPGQGLRLIYYSQIVNDFQKGDIAEGYSVSREKKESFPLTVTSAQKNPTAFYLCASSIGQGAYEQYFGPGTRLTVT.

The V gene is TRBV18, the J gene TRBJ1-2, with TRBD1 matching over 7 bases. From germline, CDR1 is KGHSH and CDR2 LQKENI. The CDR3 runs to 14 residues. J was trimmed by 6 bases and V by 3 bases; bases with no gene match: 7. CDR3 sequence reads: CASSPGTAENGYTF. The CDR3 DNA sequence: TGTGCCAGCTCACCCGGGACAGCGGAGAATGGCTACACCTTC. The full variable domain, with the rest looked up from reference TRBV18 and TRBJ1-2, is NAGVMQNPRHLVRRRGQEARLRCSPMKGHSHVYWYRQLPEEGLKFMVYLQKENIIDESGMPKERFSAEFPKEGPSILRIQQVVRGDSAAYFCASSPGTAENGYTFGSGTRLTVV.